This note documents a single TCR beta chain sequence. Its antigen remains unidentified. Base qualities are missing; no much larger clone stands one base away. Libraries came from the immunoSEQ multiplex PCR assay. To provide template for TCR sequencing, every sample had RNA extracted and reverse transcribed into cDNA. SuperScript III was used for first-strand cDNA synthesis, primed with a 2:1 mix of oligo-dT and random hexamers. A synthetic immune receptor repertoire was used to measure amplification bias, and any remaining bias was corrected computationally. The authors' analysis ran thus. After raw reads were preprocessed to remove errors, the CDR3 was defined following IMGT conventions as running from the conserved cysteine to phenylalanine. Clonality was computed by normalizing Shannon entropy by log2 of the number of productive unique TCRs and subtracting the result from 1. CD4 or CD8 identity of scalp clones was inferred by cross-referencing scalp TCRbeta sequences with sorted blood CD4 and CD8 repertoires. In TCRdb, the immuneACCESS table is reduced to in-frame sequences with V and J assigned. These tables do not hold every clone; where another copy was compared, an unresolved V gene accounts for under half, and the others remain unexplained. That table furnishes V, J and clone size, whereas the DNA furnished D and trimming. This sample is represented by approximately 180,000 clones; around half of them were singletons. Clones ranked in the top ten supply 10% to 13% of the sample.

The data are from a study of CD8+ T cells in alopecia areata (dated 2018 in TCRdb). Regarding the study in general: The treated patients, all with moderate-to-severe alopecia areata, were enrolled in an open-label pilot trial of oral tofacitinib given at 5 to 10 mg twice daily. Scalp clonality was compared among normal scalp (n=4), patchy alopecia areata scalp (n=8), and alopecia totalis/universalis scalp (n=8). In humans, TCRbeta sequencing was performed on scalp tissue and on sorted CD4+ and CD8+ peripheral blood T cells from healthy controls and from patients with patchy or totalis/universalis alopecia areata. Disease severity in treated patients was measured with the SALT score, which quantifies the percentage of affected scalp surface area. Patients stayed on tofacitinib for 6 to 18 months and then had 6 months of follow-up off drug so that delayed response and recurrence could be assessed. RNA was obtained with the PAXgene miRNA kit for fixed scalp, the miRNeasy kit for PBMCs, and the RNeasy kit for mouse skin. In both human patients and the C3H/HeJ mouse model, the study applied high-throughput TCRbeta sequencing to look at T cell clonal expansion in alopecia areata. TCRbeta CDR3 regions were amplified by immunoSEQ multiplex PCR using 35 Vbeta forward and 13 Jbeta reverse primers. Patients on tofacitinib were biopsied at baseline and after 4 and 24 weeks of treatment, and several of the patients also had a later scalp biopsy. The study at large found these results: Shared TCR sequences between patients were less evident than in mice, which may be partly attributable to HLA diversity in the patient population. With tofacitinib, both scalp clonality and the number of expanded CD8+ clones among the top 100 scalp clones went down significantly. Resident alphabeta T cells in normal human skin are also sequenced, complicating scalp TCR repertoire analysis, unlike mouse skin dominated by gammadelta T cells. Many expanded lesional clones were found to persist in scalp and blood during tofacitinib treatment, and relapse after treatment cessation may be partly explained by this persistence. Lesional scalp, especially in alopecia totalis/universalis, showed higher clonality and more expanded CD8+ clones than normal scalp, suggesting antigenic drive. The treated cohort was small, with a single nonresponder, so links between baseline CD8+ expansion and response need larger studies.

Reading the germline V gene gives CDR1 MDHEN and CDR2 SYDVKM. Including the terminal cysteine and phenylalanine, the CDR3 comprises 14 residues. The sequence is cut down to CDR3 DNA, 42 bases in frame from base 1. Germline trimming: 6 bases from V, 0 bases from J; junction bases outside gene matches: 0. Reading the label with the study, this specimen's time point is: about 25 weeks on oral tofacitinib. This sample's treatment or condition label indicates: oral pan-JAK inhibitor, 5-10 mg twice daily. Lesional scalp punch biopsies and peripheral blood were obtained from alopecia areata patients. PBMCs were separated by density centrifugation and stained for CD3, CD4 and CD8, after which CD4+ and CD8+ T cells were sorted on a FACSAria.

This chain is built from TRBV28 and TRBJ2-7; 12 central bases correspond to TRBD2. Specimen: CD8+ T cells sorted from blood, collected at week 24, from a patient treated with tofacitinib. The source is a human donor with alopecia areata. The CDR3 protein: CASRLAGGSYEQYF. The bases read TGTGCCAGCAGACTAGCGGGGGGCTCCTACGAGCAGTACTTC.